This T cell receptor beta chain was sequenced for a study of high-grade serous ovarian cancer treatment subgroups (dated by TCRdb to the early 2020s). With respect to the entire study: On average, each sample produced roughly 13,000 sequencing reads and some 7,000 unique TCR beta rearrangements. The study examined TCR beta repertoires in high-grade serous ovarian cancer patients who were grouped under a laparoscopic triage algorithm by complete gross resection or by neoadjuvant chemotherapy response. The cohort comprised approximately 30 patients: some 10 with no residual disease after primary surgery (R0), some 10 excellent NACT responders, and some 10 poor NACT responders. In total there were under 100 samples, since every patient provided one primary tumor sample and two metastatic tumor samples. General study outcomes and caveats: TCR clonal relatedness correlated positively with neoantigen level and, by trend, with copy number variation and mutation load from whole-genome sequencing. Because bulk tumor TCR sequencing provided no spatial information, insight into HGSC tumor complexity and diversity was limited. TCR repertoire analyses were focused on CDR3, and CDR1 and CDR2 were not analyzed. Repertoire similarity ranging from roughly 0.1 to 0.8 was observed between tumors from the same patient, whereas almost no similarity was observed between different patients.

The 80 to 90 tumor samples were subjected to high-throughput TCR profiling using ImmunoSEQ. The paper's processing steps were these. Richness (unique productive sequences), clonality, evenness and relatedness were included as repertoire diversity metrics, and similarity between samples was assessed with the Bhattacharyya coefficient. Conclusions stayed consistent in a sensitivity analysis that left out TCRs with fewer than two reads. What TCRdb holds here is the immuneACCESS table cut down to in-frame rearrangements. Part of the clones is not present; checked against another copy, under half of the missing clones reflect an unresolved V gene, and the others are unexplained. Clonal size and the V and J genes are those of that table, whereas D and trimming came from the DNA. Here the sample has 3,500 to 4,500 clones; 76% occur a single time. The leading ten clones occupy 8% to 10% of the sample. About this clone: Which antigen it targets is not known. Base-call qualities are not available, and no considerably larger clone is one nucleotide away.

Tumor samples were collected prior to definitive surgery or chemotherapy. Genomic DNA was extracted by the MD Anderson Biospecimen Extraction Resource, and TCR sequencing was done by the MD Anderson Cancer Genomics Laboratory. According to the germline V gene (reference sequence), CDR1 reads LNHDA and CDR2 reads SQIVND. The CDR3 measures 16 amino acids from cysteine to phenylalanine. The read is trimmed to its CDR3 DNA, 48 bases read in frame from base 1. Relative to germline, V is 6 bases shorter and J is 5 bases shorter, with 20 bases between their ends. Sample: tumor tissue. The sequence joins TRBV19 to TRBJ2-1; matching of 7 bases hints at TRBD2 as the D gene. The receptor comes from a human donor with high-grade serous ovarian cancer. The nucleotide sequence reads as follows: TGTGCCAGTAGATCGTCGGGGGGCTTTGGCAACAATGAGCAGTTCTTC. It codes for CASRSSGGFGNNEQFF.